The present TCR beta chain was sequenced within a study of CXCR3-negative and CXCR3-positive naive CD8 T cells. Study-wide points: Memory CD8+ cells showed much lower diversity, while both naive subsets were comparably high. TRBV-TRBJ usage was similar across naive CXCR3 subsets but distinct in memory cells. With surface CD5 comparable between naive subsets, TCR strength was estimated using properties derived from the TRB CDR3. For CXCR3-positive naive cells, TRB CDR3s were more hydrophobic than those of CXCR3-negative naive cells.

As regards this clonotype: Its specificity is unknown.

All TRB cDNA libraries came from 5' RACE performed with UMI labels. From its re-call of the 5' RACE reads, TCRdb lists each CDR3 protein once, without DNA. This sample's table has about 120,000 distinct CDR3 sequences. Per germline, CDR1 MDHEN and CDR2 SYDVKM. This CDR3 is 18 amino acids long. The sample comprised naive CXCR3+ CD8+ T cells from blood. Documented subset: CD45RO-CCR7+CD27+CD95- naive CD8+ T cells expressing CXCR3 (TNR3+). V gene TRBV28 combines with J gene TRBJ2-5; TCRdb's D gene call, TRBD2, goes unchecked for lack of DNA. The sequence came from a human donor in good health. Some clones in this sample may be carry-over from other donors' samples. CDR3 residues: CASSSLAGGLGGVETQYF.